The clone carrying this TCR beta chain was seen just once. The target antigen is unknown. The data are from a study of blood T cells in healthy people across ages. Overall study findings and caveats: With age, beta diversity per million T cells declined roughly linearly, significantly by approximately 40. More naive CD4+ cells and higher diversity were found in long-lived than in aged donors.

In terms of origin and age, donors were healthy Caucasian individuals from Russia aged roughly 6 to 100. Total RNA, at least 5 micrograms per sample, was extracted from PBMCs. Looked up from germline, CDR1 is GTSNPN and CDR2 is SVGIG (reference sequence). The J segment lost 9 bases and the V segment lost 2 bases, leaving 12 bases of the junction unmatched. The CDR3 runs to 17 residues. Next came a second PCR, run for about 7 to 12 cycles, which used a sample-barcoded 5' primer along with a J-beta primer mix. MiXCR, applied by TCRdb to the 5' RACE reads, yields one record per CDR3 protein. The sample lists about a million distinct CDR3 sequences, roughly 47% occurring once.

The chain uses TRBV30 and TRBJ2-1; 14 bases fit TRBD2. Sequencing input: blood. The receptor comes from a woman in her sixties in good health. This chain's CDR3 is CAWSLTTGTSGSREQFF. The CDR3, as DNA: TGTGCCTGGAGTTTAACGACCGGGACTAGCGGGAGTCGTGAGCAGTTCTTC.